Each of the 29 T cell receptor beta chains below was sequenced from the same sample in a study of blood T cell repertoires in COVID-19. Profiled with immunoSEQ multiplex PCR; TCRdb holds only in-frame clones, not every one. Found here are some 190,000 clones, more than 75% of them singletons; the top ten hold over 15%. Sequencing was performed on peripheral blood. Receptors originate from a person between 65 and 80 years old with COVID-19, enrolled during active disease.

This rearrangement joins TRBV20-1 to TRBJ2-3; 8 bases align to TRBD1. This CDR3 is built from 16 residues. Germline V CDR1 and CDR2: DFQATT, SNEGSKA (reference sequence). The V segment lost 3 bases and the J segment 4 bases; nucleotides outside the gene matches: 12. The CDR3 is CSASSYGQGRADTQYF. CDR3 DNA sequence: TGCAGTGCTAGTAGCTATGGACAGGGAAGGGCAGATACGCAGTATTTT.

This clone was counted between two and nine times. The rearrangement uses TRBV28 and TRBJ1-1; D is perhaps TRBD1 (6 bases). This CDR3 has 17 residues. Germline V gene lookup returns CDR1 MDHEN and CDR2 SYDVKM. Trimming removed 2 bases from V and 1 base from J, with 17 bases in between. The CDR3 bases are TGTGCCAGCAGTTTAACGACCCCAGCGGGGGCGAACACTGAAGCTTTCTTT. Encoded protein: CASSLTTPAGANTEAFF.

The chain is built from TRBV18 and TRBJ2-2; no clear D gene. Germline CDR1 reads KGHSH; CDR2 reads LQKENI. The V gene lost 2 bases and the J gene lost 5 bases, with 15 bases spanning the gap. The CDR3 contains 16 residues. The chain's CDR3 is CASSPKTNYVTGELFF. CDR3 nucleotides: TGTGCCAGCTCACCAAAGACGAACTATGTTACCGGGGAGCTGTTTTTT.

This chain uses TRBV28 with TRBJ2-2; 10 nucleotides agree with TRBD2. Germline loops: CDR1 MDHEN, CDR2 SYDVKM. Trimming at V came to 5 bases and at J to 4 bases, leaving 4 bases not matched to a gene. The CDR3 consists of 15 residues. The CDR3 sequence is CASSPLAGSTGELFF. Here the CDR3 DNA reads TGTGCCAGCAGTCCACTAGCGGGGAGCACCGGGGAGCTGTTTTTT. Full variable domain (missing parts from reference TRBV28 and TRBJ2-2): DVKVTQSSRYLVKRTGEKVFLECVQDMDHENMFWYRQDPGLGLRLIYFSYDVKMKEKGDIPEGYSVSREKKERFSLILESASTNQTSMYLCASSPLAGSTGELFFGEGSRLTVL.

V and J are TRBV5-6 and TRBJ1-3; 9 positions agree with TRBD1. Losses at the gene ends were 4 bases for V and 0 bases for J; bases not matched to a gene: 5. CDR3 length: 16 residues. CDR1 and CDR2 from the germline V gene are SGHDT and YYEEEE. The CDR3 DNA follows: TGTGCCAGCAGCGCTGACAGGGGGTACTCTGGAAACACCATATATTTT. This codes for CASSADRGYSGNTIYF. Filled out from reference TRBV5-6 and TRBJ1-3, the complete variable domain reads DAGVTQSPTHLIKTRGQQVTLRCSPKSGHDTVSWYQQALGQGPQFIFQYYEEEERQRGNFPDRFSGHQFPNYSSELNVNALLLGDSALYLCASSADRGYSGNTIYFGEGSWLTVV.

Ten or more counts support this clone. The chain joins TRBV11-2 to TRBJ2-2; a possible D gene is TRBD2 (6 bases). V was cut by 5 bases and J by 7 bases, with 11 bases left in between. The CDR3 runs 13 residues. Looked up from germline, CDR1 is SGHAT and CDR2 is FQNNGV. CDR3 sequence: CASSLGSYGELFF. In DNA, the CDR3 is TGTGCCAGCAGCCTCGGGAGTTACGGGGAGCTGTTTTTT.

This clone is a singleton in its sample. The chain employs TRBV19 and TRBJ1-6, with 9 bases aligning to TRBD1. V dropped 0 bases and J dropped 9; count of bases not matched to a gene: 0. The CDR3 spans 14 residues. Germline values: CDR1 LNHDA, CDR2 SQIVND (reference sequence). The CDR3 DNA sequence: TGTGCCAGTAGTATAGAGGACAGGGGTTCACCCCTCCACTTT. It is translated as CASSIEDRGSPLHF. The full variable domain, its missing parts supplied by reference TRBV19 and TRBJ1-6, is DGGITQSPKYLFRKEGQNVTLSCEQNLNHDAMYWYRQDPGQGLRLIYYSQIVNDFQKGDIAEGYSVSREKKESFPLTVTSAQKNPTAFYLCASSIEDRGSPLHFGNGTRLTVT.

This chain links TRBV18 with TRBJ2-7; weak D call: TRBD2 (6 bases). CDR3 length: 14 amino acids. In germline, CDR1 is KGHSH, CDR2 LQKENI. V lost 4 bases and J lost 4, with 14 bases in between. The CDR3 loop is CASSLPTGTYEQYF. In nucleotides, the CDR3 is TGTGCCAGCTCACTACCAACCGGGACTTACGAGCAGTACTTC.

J is TRBJ1-1 and V is TRBV27; 10 positions match TRBD1. Trimming removed 6 bases from V and 8 bases from J; junction bases left unmatched: 6. From germline, CDR1 is MNHEY and CDR2 SMNVEV (reference sequence). The CDR3 runs 13 residues. The chain's CDR3 is CASRRQGAIEAFF. In DNA, the CDR3 is TGTGCCAGCAGAAGACAGGGGGCTATAGAAGCTTTCTTT.

V usage is TRBV5-1 and J usage is TRBJ2-1; D gene ambiguous. The V and J ends lost 3 bases and 0 bases respectively, with 10 bases between them. Germline-derived CDR1 and CDR2 are SGHRS and YFSETQ. The CDR3 extends over 15 amino acids. CDR3 sequence: CASSSHPSSYNEQFF. The DNA of the CDR3 is TGCGCCAGCAGCTCCCATCCTAGCTCCTACAATGAGCAGTTCTTC.

The chain has TRBV11-1 and TRBJ1-6, with D perhaps matching TRBD1 (5 bases). V was cut by 8 bases and J by 10 bases, with 18 bases left in between. The length of the CDR3 is 14 residues. Germline CDR1 reads SGHAT; CDR2 reads FQDESV (reference sequence). CDR3 loop: CASAEGSSGSPLHF. The CDR3 DNA follows: TGTGCCAGCGCGGAGGGGAGTTCGGGCTCACCCCTCCACTTT.

The chain is built from TRBV5-4 and TRBJ2-2, with D tentatively TRBD1 (6 bases). CDR3 size: 13 residues. Trimming shortened V by 4 bases and J by 7 bases, and 11 bases separated the two germline ends. Per germline, CDR1 SGHNT and CDR2 YYREEE (reference sequence). CDR3 bases: TGTGCCAGCAGCCAGAAAGGGGGCGGGGAGCTGTTTTTT. Translating gives CASSQKGGGELFF.

The chain employs TRBV7-3 and TRBJ2-2, with D perhaps TRBD2 (5 bases). This CDR3 is built from 14 residues. CDR1 and CDR2 from the germline V gene are SGHTA and FQGTGA. Deletions cut 5 bases from V and 5 bases from J, with 12 bases between. CDR3 coding DNA: TGTGCCAGCAGCCCAATCGGGGAAACCGGGGAGCTGTTTTTT. Residues: CASSPIGETGELFF.

The chain joins TRBV5-1 to TRBJ1-1; TRBD1 aligns across 8 bases. The V gene end was trimmed by 0 bases and the J gene end by 4 bases; junction bases not matched to a gene: 2. Germline V CDR1 and CDR2: SGHRS, YFSETQ. CDR3 length: 14 residues. DNA of the CDR3: TGCGCCAGCAGCTTGGCCAGGGGGCCCACTGAAGCTTTCTTT. Translating gives CASSLARGPTEAFF. Based on the CDR3 plus reference TRBV5-1 and TRBJ1-1, the full variable domain is KAGVTQTPRYLIKTRGQQVTLSCSPISGHRSVSWYQQTPGQGLQFLFEYFSETQRNKGNFPGRFSGRQFSNSRSEMNVSTLELGDSALYLCASSLARGPTEAFFGQGTRLTVV.

With respect to this clone: Additional DNA sequences in this sample encode the identical CDR3. This chain joins TRBV7-9 and TRBJ2-2; no firm D call. The CDR3 spans 12 residues. Per the germline V gene, CDR1 is SEHNR and CDR2 is FQNEAQ (reference sequence). The V and J ends lost 3 bases and 4 bases respectively, with 3 bases between them. As DNA, the CDR3 is TGTGCCAGCAGCTTTAGCACCGGGGAGCTGTTTTTT. Its translation is CASSFSTGELFF.

This sequence joins TRBV7-2 and TRBJ1-4; D remains ambiguous. This CDR3 comprises 15 residues. Germline V gene lookup returns CDR1 SGHTA and CDR2 FQGNSA. The V and J ends lost 5 bases and 1 base respectively, with 11 bases between them. CDR3 residues: CASSRQQQTNEKLFF. CDR3 coding DNA: TGTGCCAGCAGCCGCCAACAACAAACTAATGAAAAACTGTTTTTT.

This sequence joins TRBV9 and TRBJ2-3; TRBD2 agrees at 8 bases. J gave up 3 bases and V 4 bases, and 4 bases lay outside the gene matches. The CDR3 sequence is 14 residues long. Germline assignment: CDR1 SGDLS and CDR2 YYNGEE. The CDR3, as DNA: TGTGCCAGCAGCCCAGGGACTAGTACAGATACGCAGTATTTT. Translating gives CASSPGTSTDTQYF.

This clone was observed once. The chain employs TRBV3-1 (or the pseudogene TRBV3-2) and TRBJ1-4, with D perhaps matching TRBD1 (6 bases). This CDR3 comprises 15 residues. V gave up 6 bases and J gave up 7 bases, with 18 bases separating them. The V gene's germline CDR1 is LGHDT and CDR2 YNNKEL (reference sequence). CDR3: CASRGDSGEGEKLFF. CDR3 in DNA: TGTGCCAGCAGGGGGGATTCAGGGGAGGGTGAAAAACTGTTTTTT.

The gene calls are TRBV6-2 or TRBV6-3 and TRBJ2-1; D remains ambiguous. Trimming took off 6 bases at V and 4 bases at J, with 22 bases between the two ends. Germline CDR1 MNHEY, CDR2 SVGEGT. The CDR3 extends over 17 amino acids. The CDR3 DNA is TGTGCCAGCAGCCCCACCCGTTCCCGGAGATTATACAATGAGCAGTTCTTC. It encodes CASSPTRSRRLYNEQFF.

This rearrangement joins TRBV9 to TRBJ2-1; D remains ambiguous. The V and J ends lost 0 bases and 0 bases respectively, with 7 bases between them. Germline CDR1 and CDR2: SGDLS and YYNGEE. The CDR3 sequence is 15 residues long. In DNA, the CDR3 is TGTGCCAGCAGCGTAGAACAGAACTCCTACAATGAGCAGTTCTTC. This encodes CASSVEQNSYNEQFF.

The chain combines TRBV2 with TRBJ2-7; perhaps TRBD1 as D (5 bases). Germline loops: CDR1 SNHLY, CDR2 FYNNEI. Trimming pared 4 bases from V and 0 bases from J, leaving 10 bases between. The CDR3 contains 14 residues. CDR3 region: CASSAMDNSYEQYF. The CDR3 nucleotides are TGTGCCAGCAGTGCAATGGACAACTCCTACGAGCAGTACTTC.

This chain joins TRBV18 and TRBJ2-5; 10 nucleotides agree with TRBD2. The CDR3 spans 15 residues. CDR1 is KGHSH, CDR2 LQKENI, per germline. The trim removed 5 bases at V and 5 bases at J, leaving 8 bases unmatched. The CDR3 here is CASSLSGGAKETQYF. The CDR3 region has the DNA TGTGCCAGCTCATTAAGCGGGGGGGCCAAGGAGACCCAGTACTTC.

The chain has TRBV2 and TRBJ1-1, with 9 bases identical to TRBD1. V gave up 6 bases and J gave up 5 bases; unmatched junction bases: 10. There are 15 residues in the CDR3. Germline loops: CDR1 SNHLY, CDR2 FYNNEI. Here the CDR3 reads CASSDTGGARTEAFF. CDR3 in DNA: TGTGCCAGCAGCGACACAGGGGGCGCGCGAACTGAAGCTTTCTTT.

V gene TRBV10-3 combines with J gene TRBJ2-3; 16 bases match TRBD2. CDR1 ENHRY and CDR2 SYGVKD come from the germline V gene. The length of the CDR3 is 15 residues. Unmatched junction bases numbered 5, after V lost 10 bases and J lost 4 bases. CDR3 sequence: CATLGTSGGADTQYF. As DNA, the CDR3 is TGTGCCACGCTCGGGACTAGCGGGGGGGCAGATACGCAGTATTTT.

V gene TRBV29-1 combines with J gene TRBJ1-2; no definite D call. The CDR3 loop spans 13 amino acids. V shed 3 bases and J shed 6 bases, with 14 bases lying between them. Germline V gene lookup returns CDR1 SQVTM and CDR2 ANQGSEA. CDR3 sequence: CSVDRAGSNGYTF. Here the CDR3 DNA reads TGCAGCGTTGATCGGGCGGGGAGCAATGGCTACACCTTC.

This clone was counted only a few times. The rearrangement uses TRBV5-1 and TRBJ2-7, with 14 bases lining up with TRBD2. This CDR3 is 17 amino acids long. The J segment lost 2 bases and the V segment lost 2 bases, leaving 6 bases of the junction unmatched. The germline V gene encodes CDR1 SGHRS and CDR2 YFSETQ. The chain's CDR3 is CASSFGLAGGATYEQYF. As DNA, the CDR3 is TGCGCCAGCAGCTTCGGACTAGCGGGGGGCGCCACCTACGAGCAGTACTTC.

V and J are TRBV29-1 and TRBJ2-1, with TRBD2 identical over 8 bases. The CDR3 length is 17 residues. The V segment lost 3 bases and the J segment 3 bases; nucleotides outside the gene matches: 13. Germline V CDR1 and CDR2: SQVTM, ANQGSEA. This CDR3 is CSVDLGSLAEHYNEQFF. In nucleotides, the CDR3 is TGCAGCGTTGATTTGGGGTCACTAGCGGAGCACTACAATGAGCAGTTCTTC.

As regards this clone: Other DNA sequences in this specimen translate into the identical CDR3. The V gene is TRBV7-9, the J gene TRBJ1-4, with 7 bases identical to TRBD1. The V segment lost 2 bases and the J segment 5 bases; nucleotides outside the gene matches: 5. Germline V gives CDR1 SEHNR, CDR2 FQNEAQ (reference sequence). The CDR3 runs to 15 residues. The CDR3 region has the DNA TGTGCCAGCAGCTTACGACAGGGTGACAATGAAAAACTGTTTTTT. Translating gives CASSLRQGDNEKLFF.

CDR3 DNA: TGTGCCAGCAGCTTAACCCAGGTCTCCTACAATGAGCAGTTCTTC. Encoded protein: CASSLTQVSYNEQFF. The rearrangement links TRBV7-3 to TRBJ2-1; D gene ambiguous. V was clipped by 0 bases and J by 0 bases, with 6 bases between them. Germline loops: CDR1 SGHTA, CDR2 FQGTGA. This CDR3 comprises 15 residues. The full variable domain, in which reference TRBV7-3 and TRBJ2-1 provide the parts outside the CDR3, is GAGVSQTPSNKVTEKGKYVELRCDPISGHTALYWYRQSLGQGPEFLIYFQGTGAADDSGLPNDRFFAVRPEGSVSTLKIQRTERGDSAVYLCASSLTQVSYNEQFFGPGTRLTVL.